The rows below give T cell receptor beta chains drawn from one sample of a study of blood T cell repertoires in COVID-19. The protocol was immunoSEQ multiplex PCR, while the TCRdb copy is restricted to in-frame clones and leaves out a portion. The table has 150,000 to 200,000 clones, just over 85% seen once. The specimen sequenced was peripheral blood. These receptors were obtained from a man aged 50-60 years with active or convalescent COVID-19. Both conserved end residues are part of each CDR3. The order of the fields is J gene, D gene, V gene, clone size, CDR3 DNA, CDR3 protein. A D gene is named only where the DNA matches it firmly. Clone size is stated in some rows and not others, as once, few, many or a class when expanded.

J gene: TRBJ1-4
D gene: .
V gene: TRBV25-1
clone size: .
CDR3 DNA: TGTGCCAGCAGTCCATGGGGGCAGTTTGCAACTAATGAAAAACTGTTTTTT
CDR3 protein: CASSPWGQFATNEKLFF

J gene: TRBJ2-5
D gene: TRBD2
V gene: TRBV7-2
clone size: .
CDR3 DNA: TGTGCCAGCAGCCCCGGGGGGGGCGAGACCCAGTACTTC
CDR3 protein: CASSPGGGETQYF

J gene: TRBJ1-1
D gene: TRBD1
V gene: TRBV9
clone size: .
CDR3 DNA: TGTGCCAGCAGCCCTACCGGGACAGGGGGCATCGACACTGAAGCTTTCTTT
CDR3 protein: CASSPTGTGGIDTEAFF

J gene: TRBJ1-4
D gene: .
V gene: TRBV30
clone size: once
CDR3 DNA: TGTGCCTGGATAAAGGTCGGACAGCAGTCGGGTGAAAAACTGTTTTTT
CDR3 protein: CAWIKVGQQSGEKLFF

J gene: TRBJ1-1
D gene: TRBD1
V gene: TRBV15
clone size: .
CDR3 DNA: TGTGCCACCAGCAGCCTCAACTGGGACAGCAACACTGAAGCTTTCTTT
CDR3 protein: CATSSLNWDSNTEAFF

J gene: TRBJ1-1
D gene: .
V gene: TRBV11-2
clone size: .
CDR3 DNA: TGTGCCAGCAGCTTAAGAGGGGGCACTGAAGCTTTCTTT
CDR3 protein: CASSLRGGTEAFF

J gene: TRBJ2-7
D gene: TRBD1
V gene: TRBV11-2
clone size: once
CDR3 DNA: TGTGCCAGCAGCTTCACGGACAGGGGCGCCTACGAGCAGTACTTC
CDR3 protein: CASSFTDRGAYEQYF

J gene: TRBJ1-6
D gene: .
V gene: TRBV4-1
clone size: .
CDR3 DNA: TGCGCCAGCAGCCAAGACTCAACTTATAATTCACCCCTCCACTTT
CDR3 protein: CASSQDSTYNSPLHF

J gene: TRBJ2-5
D gene: TRBD1
V gene: TRBV24-1
clone size: .
CDR3 DNA: TGTGCCACCAGTGAGACAGGGTTGGAGACCCAGTACTTC
CDR3 protein: CATSETGLETQYF

J gene: TRBJ2-5
D gene: TRBD1
V gene: TRBV19
clone size: .
CDR3 DNA: TGTGCCAGTAGTACTCTCACAGGGGCGGGAGAGACCCAGTACTTC
CDR3 protein: CASSTLTGAGETQYF